This T cell receptor (beta chain) was profiled in a study of shared clonotypes between healthy human individuals. General study findings and limits: Generally, estimated richness proved larger in naive subsets than it did in memory subsets.

This clone was counted once. Its cognate antigen is unknown. Assay used: immunoSEQ multiplex PCR; TCRdb lists only in-frame clones, some missing. The sample includes nearly 1 million clones, 76% of them seen just once. V was cut by 5 bases and J by 10 bases, with 21 bases left in between. In germline, CDR1 is GTSNPN, CDR2 SVGIG (reference sequence). This CDR3 is built from 15 residues. The rearrangement joins TRBV30 to TRBJ1-6; TRBD1 is a possible D gene (5 bases). The origin of this receptor is a man between 18 and 29 years old in good health. The sequenced material came from memory CD4+ T cells sorted from blood. Noted subset: CD45RA-negative fraction. CDR3 in DNA: TGTGCCTGGCACCAGAGGGACCGCCAATGGTCACCCCTCCACTTT. This translates into CAWHQRDRQWSPLHF. Using reference TRBV30 and TRBJ1-6 for the parts outside the CDR3, the full variable domain is SQTIHQWPATLVQPVGSPLSLECTVEGTSNPNLYWYRQAAGRGLQLLFYSVGIGQISSEVPQNLSASRPQDRQFILSSKKLLLSDSGFYLCAWHQRDRQWSPLHFGNGTRLTVT.